Listed here is a single T cell receptor (beta chain). This record belongs to a study of low-dose radiotherapy and immunotherapy resistance in tumors. About the study: The schedule for Cohort 2 used 1 Gy per fraction every two weeks, which added up to 13 Gy over 26 weeks. The authors gave intravenous cyclophosphamide 200 mg/m2 every two weeks, one day before radiation and immunotherapy.

Time point defined: before trial treatment. Per germline, CDR1 KGHSH and CDR2 LQKENI. The CDR3 extends over 13 amino acids. J was trimmed by 5 bases and V by 3 bases; bases with no gene match: 0. Alpha- and beta-chain coverage of first-strand cDNA came from TRAV- and TRBV-specific primers. The PCR that amplified TCRs ran for around 20 cycles, relying on a constant-region primer and a V-primer adapter. TCRdb called the reads again in MiXCR, with one record for every CDR3 protein. This sample has 65,000 to 100,000 distinct CDR3 sequences, with about a sixth found just once. This clonotype was sampled from a male donor with prostate cancer. This sequence joins TRBV18 and TRBJ2-4; 8 nucleotides line up with TRBD1. Specimen: PBMCs, collected before treatment. Here the CDR3 reads CASSPGQENIQYF. The CDR3 DNA reads as TGTGCCAGCTCACCGGGACAGGAAAACATTCAGTACTTC. The full variable domain, rest sourced from reference TRBV18 and TRBJ2-4, is NAGVMQNPRHLVRRRGQEARLRCSPMKGHSHVYWYRQLPEEGLKFMVYLQKENIIDESGMPKERFSAEFPKEGPSILRIQQVVRGDSAAYFCASSPGQENIQYFGAGTRLSVL.